This passage covers 23 T cell receptor beta chains from one sample sequenced in a study of blood T cells in healthy people across ages. Together with a sample-barcoded 5' primer, a J-beta primer mix was included in a second PCR lasting roughly 6 to 12 cycles. TCRdb called the 5' RACE reads again in MiXCR, with one record for every CDR3 protein. The sample lists approximately 940,000 distinct CDR3 sequences; under 50% were seen once. The sequenced sample consisted of blood. The receptors stem from a man younger than 40 in good health.

V is TRBV20-1 and J is TRBJ1-2; 10 positions agree with TRBD1. From germline, CDR1 is DFQATT and CDR2 SNEGSKA (reference sequence). Trimming cost V 0 bases and J 2 bases; bases outside gene matches: 6. CDR3 length equals 16 residues. Here the CDR3 DNA reads TGCAGTGCTAGAGATCCGGGACAGGGGAAAAACTATGGCTACACCTTC. Protein product: CSARDPGQGKNYGYTF.

The CDR3 loop is CASSTQGYSNQPQHF. The CDR3 DNA sequence: TGTGCCAGCAGCACGCAGGGGTATAGCAATCAGCCCCAGCATTTT. This chain connects TRBV5-6 to TRBJ1-5; D might be TRBD1 (6 bases). The CDR3 is 15 residues long. Germline CDR1 reads SGHDT; CDR2 reads YYEEEE. Trimming pared 4 bases from V and 0 bases from J, leaving 11 bases between.

V is TRBV18 and J is TRBJ1-5, with no clear D. This CDR3 has 15 residues. V was clipped by 4 bases and J by 1 base, with 11 bases between them. CDR1 and CDR2 from the germline V gene are KGHSH and LQKENI. The chain's CDR3 is CASSLFPGSNQPQHF. The CDR3 DNA follows: TGTGCCAGCTCACTTTTCCCGGGAAGCAATCAGCCCCAGCATTTT.

This clonotype came up a few times. This rearrangement joins TRBV20-1 to TRBJ1-5; 9 bases align to TRBD1. The CDR3 length is 13 residues. Germline CDR1 reads DFQATT; CDR2 reads SNEGSKA (reference sequence). V was clipped by 6 bases and J by 1 base; unmatched bases: 1. The CDR3 loop is CSAGQGSNQPQHF. The CDR3 DNA sequence: TGCAGTGCCGGACAGGGGAGCAATCAGCCCCAGCATTTT.

This clonotype was counted many times. V gene TRBV6-5 combines with J gene TRBJ2-3; maybe TRBD2 (6 bases). The V end was cut by 6 bases, the J end by 0 bases, with 10 bases between. This CDR3 contains 14 residues. The germline V gene encodes CDR1 MNHEY and CDR2 SVGAGI. The CDR3 sequence is CASSPRGSTDTQYF. The CDR3 bases are TGTGCCAGCAGCCCACGGGGGAGCACAGATACGCAGTATTTT.

The rearrangement joins TRBV25-1 to TRBJ2-1; 12 nucleotides line up with TRBD2. V dropped 4 bases and J dropped 0; count of bases not matched to a gene: 16. The CDR3 is made up of 21 amino acids. The germline CDR1 and CDR2 sequences are MGHDK and SYGVNS. The CDR3 DNA sequence: TGTGCCAGCAGTGGATCGACTAGCGGGAGTCGGACCCGAAGCTCCTACAATGAGCAGTTCTTC. It yields the protein CASSGSTSGSRTRSSYNEQFF.

With regard to this clonotype: This may be a read error, as it is one base from a much larger clone. The V call is TRBV15, the J call TRBJ2-1; D unresolved. From germline, CDR1 is LNHNV and CDR2 YYDKDF (reference sequence). This CDR3 comprises 13 residues. CDR3 coding DNA: TGTGTCACCAGCACCTACTCAGCCCATGAGCAGTTCTTC. The encoded protein is CVTSTYSAHEQFF.

This clonotype has just one count. At one end, the junction sequence differs from germline, possibly due to a read error. V gene TRBV3-1 combines with J gene TRBJ1-5; no firm D call. The CDR3 runs to 15 residues. Germline CDR1 and CDR2: LGHDT and YNNKEL (reference sequence). CDR3 nucleotide sequence: TGCGCCAGCAGCCAAGAGGGCAGTGGCAATCAGCCCCAGCATTTT. This encodes CASSQEGSGNQPQHF.

This clonotype was found a few times. J is TRBJ2-7 and V is TRBV28; TRBD1 is a possible D gene (5 bases). The CDR3 spans 13 residues. In germline, CDR1 is MDHEN, CDR2 SYDVKM. V was pared by 6 bases and J by 2 bases, with 11 bases between. The CDR3 reads CASRLTTAYEQYF. The CDR3 coding sequence is TGTGCCAGCAGGCTTACGACAGCCTACGAGCAGTACTTC.

The rearrangement uses TRBV15 and TRBJ2-4, with D maybe TRBD2 (5 bases). Germline loops: CDR1 LNHNV, CDR2 YYDKDF (reference sequence). There are 13 residues in the CDR3. V lost 1 base, J lost 13 bases, and 14 bases lay in between. The CDR3: CATSRVLGWEQYF. In nucleotides, the CDR3 is TGTGCCACCAGCAGAGTACTGGGCTGGGAGCAGTACTTC.

The chain carries TRBV24-1 and TRBJ1-5, with 7 positions matching TRBD1. Germline-derived CDR1 and CDR2 are KGHDR and SFDVKD. The V and J ends lost 6 bases and 7 bases, in that order; junction bases with no gene match: 11. This CDR3 is built from 15 residues. CDR3 in amino acids: CATSHGQANGQPQHF. CDR3 nucleotides: TGTGCCACCAGTCACGGACAGGCCAATGGACAGCCCCAGCATTTT.

V gene TRBV18 combines with J gene TRBJ2-6; D remains ambiguous. Trimming took off 3 bases at V and 1 base at J, with 16 bases between the two ends. Germline V lookup: CDR1 KGHSH, CDR2 LQKENI. The CDR3 is made up of 18 amino acids. CDR3 sequence: CASSPLPVGTSGANVLTF. CDR3 nucleotides: TGTGCCAGCTCACCCCTCCCGGTCGGTACTTCTGGGGCCAACGTCCTGACTTTC. The full variable domain, rest sourced from reference TRBV18 and TRBJ2-6, is NAGVMQNPRHLVRRRGQEARLRCSPMKGHSHVYWYRQLPEEGLKFMVYLQKENIIDESGMPKERFSAEFPKEGPSILRIQQVVRGDSAAYFCASSPLPVGTSGANVLTFGAGSRLTVL.

The rearrangement links TRBV14 to TRBJ2-5; D remains ambiguous. This CDR3 contains 14 residues. CDR1 and CDR2 (germline): SGHDN, FVKESK. V lost 0 bases and J 7 bases, leaving 12 bases between the germline ends. DNA for the CDR3: TGTGCCAGCAGCCAAGATTCGCGCTTGACGACCCAGTACTTC. Encoded protein: CASSQDSRLTTQYF.

This rearrangement joins TRBV4-1 to TRBJ2-3; 11 nucleotides align to TRBD2. V shed 7 bases and J 4 bases; nucleotides not matched to a gene: 10. The V gene's germline CDR1 is MGHRA and CDR2 YSYEKL. This CDR3 contains 16 residues. CDR3 residues: CASMPHTSGSPDTQYF. In DNA, the CDR3 is TGCGCCAGCATGCCACATACTAGCGGGAGCCCAGATACGCAGTATTTT.

The V gene is TRBV29-1, the J gene TRBJ2-5; D could derive from TRBD1 or TRBD2 (5 bases each). Between the trimmed V and J ends, which lost 6 bases and 5 bases, there was a span of 16 bases. Germline lookup yields CDR1 SQVTM and CDR2 ANQGSEA. The CDR3 spans 13 residues. Here the CDR3 DNA reads TGCAGCGTGCGTTACGGGGCGACGGAGACCCAGTACTTC. Protein: CSVRYGATETQYF.

V gene TRBV3-1 combines with J gene TRBJ2-7; D is perhaps TRBD1 (6 bases). This CDR3 comprises 14 residues. Trimming removed 2 bases from V and 2 bases from J, with 10 bases in between. Germline V gene data show CDR1 as LGHDT and CDR2 as YNNKEL (reference sequence). CDR3: CASSQYQGPYEQYF. The CDR3 nucleotides are TGTGCCAGCAGCCAATACCAGGGGCCCTACGAGCAGTACTTC.

This chain links TRBV5-1 with TRBJ2-7; D is possibly TRBD1 or TRBD2 (5 bases each). The CDR3 has 14 residues. In germline, CDR1 is SGHRS, CDR2 YFSETQ. Between the trimmed V and J ends, which lost 7 bases and 3 bases, there was a span of 17 bases. The DNA for the CDR3 is TGCGCCAGCTCGGGACCGAATGGAGACTACGAGCAGTACTTC. Translated, it gives CASSGPNGDYEQYF.

This chain connects TRBV3-1 to TRBJ2-1; no clear D gene. Germline assignment: CDR1 LGHDT and CDR2 YNNKEL (reference sequence). Trimming shortened V by 4 bases and J by 6 bases, and 13 bases separated the two germline ends. There are 14 residues in the CDR3. CDR3 residues: CASSPRSSGNEQFF. The CDR3 nucleotides are TGTGCCAGCAGCCCAAGGTCTTCCGGCAATGAGCAGTTCTTC.

This chain uses TRBV19 with TRBJ2-7, with 9 bases fitting TRBD1. The J call could be wrong; TRBJ2-4 is a better fit for the DNA end. The CDR3 extends over 18 amino acids. Germline V CDR1 and CDR2: LNHDA, SQIVND (reference sequence). As DNA, the CDR3 is TGTGCCAGTAGCGAGACCGGGACAGGGATGGTCTGGGGAAACATTCAGTACTTC. It is translated as CASSETGTGMVWGNIQYF.

In its sample, this clonotype was seen many times. The chain links TRBV6-5 to TRBJ2-7, with 8 bases lining up with TRBD1. This CDR3 has 15 residues. Looked up from germline, CDR1 is MNHEY and CDR2 is SVGAGI. V shed 8 bases, J shed 0 bases, and the junction held 9 bases outside the gene matches. As DNA, the CDR3 is TGTGCCAGCTCATCGGGGACAGGCCTCTCCTACGAGCAGTACTTC. Translation: CASSSGTGLSYEQYF.

The chain combines TRBV11-2 with TRBJ2-5; 10 bases fit TRBD2. This CDR3 is 15 amino acids long. The junction had 14 bases not matched to a gene; V was cut back by 5 bases and J by 11 bases. Germline-derived CDR1 and CDR2 are SGHAT and FQNNGV. The chain's CDR3 is CASSRVAGGLHEQYF. CDR3 DNA: TGTGCCAGCAGCCGTGTAGCGGGGGGCCTTCATGAGCAGTACTTC.

The genes are TRBV3-1 and TRBJ1-1, with D possibly TRBD1 on 5 matching bases. V was pared by 3 bases and J by 5 bases, with 13 bases between. In germline, CDR1 is LGHDT, CDR2 YNNKEL (reference sequence). CDR3 length equals 14 residues. Here the CDR3 reads CASSQDTLSTEAFF. The CDR3 DNA is TGTGCCAGCAGCCAGGACACCTTAAGTACTGAAGCTTTCTTT. Full variable domain (rest looked up from reference TRBV3-1 and TRBJ1-1): DTAVSQTPKYLVTQMGNDKSIKCEQNLGHDTMYWYKQDSKKFLKIMFSYNNKELIINETVPNRFSPKSPDKAHLNLHINSLELGDSAVYFCASSQDTLSTEAFFGQGTRLTVV.

This clonotype has just a few counts. The rearrangement uses TRBV29-1 and TRBJ2-1; 9 positions agree with TRBD2. V gave up 4 bases and J gave up 8 bases; unmatched junction bases: 6. This CDR3 has 13 residues. Germline V gene lookup returns CDR1 SQVTM and CDR2 ANQGSEA. The chain's CDR3 is CSVGSSGNDEQFF. For the CDR3, the DNA is TGCAGCGTTGGGTCTAGCGGGAACGATGAGCAGTTCTTC.